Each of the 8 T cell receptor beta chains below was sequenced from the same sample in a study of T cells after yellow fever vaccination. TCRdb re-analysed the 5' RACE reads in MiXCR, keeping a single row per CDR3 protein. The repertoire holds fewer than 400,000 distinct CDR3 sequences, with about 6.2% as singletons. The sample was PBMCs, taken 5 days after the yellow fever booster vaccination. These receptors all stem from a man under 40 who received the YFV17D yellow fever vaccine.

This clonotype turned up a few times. The CDR3 DNA is TGCGCCAGCAGCTGGGGGGAAAGGAGCGGGGTCTACAATGAGCAGTTCTTC. Protein: CASSWGERSGVYNEQFF. The chain joins TRBV5-1 to TRBJ2-1; 7 nucleotides agree with TRBD2. Germline loops: CDR1 SGHRS, CDR2 YFSETQ. V lost 3 bases to trimming and J lost 3 bases; unmatched junction nucleotides: 12. The CDR3 extends over 17 amino acids.

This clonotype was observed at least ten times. This CDR3 reads CAWRRQPQHF. The CDR3 DNA follows: TGTGCCTGGAGAAGGCAGCCCCAGCATTTT. The rearrangement joins TRBV30 to TRBJ1-5; D is uncertain. V was trimmed by 3 bases and J by 7 bases, leaving 4 bases between them. CDR1 and CDR2 (germline): GTSNPN, SVGIG (reference sequence). This CDR3 has 10 residues.

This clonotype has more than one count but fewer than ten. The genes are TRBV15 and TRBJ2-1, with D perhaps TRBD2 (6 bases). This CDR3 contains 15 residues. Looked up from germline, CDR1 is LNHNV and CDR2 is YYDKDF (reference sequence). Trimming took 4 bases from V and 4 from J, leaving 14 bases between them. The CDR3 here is CATSTGGLLYNEQFF. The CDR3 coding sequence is TGTGCCACCAGCACCGGAGGGTTACTATACAATGAGCAGTTCTTC. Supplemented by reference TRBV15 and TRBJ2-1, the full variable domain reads DAMVIQNPRYQVTQFGKPVTLSCSQTLNHNVMYWYQQKSSQAPKLLFHYYDKDFNNEADTPDNFQSRRPNTSFCFLDIRSPGLGDTAMYLCATSTGGLLYNEQFFGPGTRLTVL.

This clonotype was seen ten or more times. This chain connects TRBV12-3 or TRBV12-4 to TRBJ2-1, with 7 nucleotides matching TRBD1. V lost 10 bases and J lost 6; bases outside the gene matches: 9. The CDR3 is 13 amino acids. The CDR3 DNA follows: TGTGCCACCACTCGGGACAGTCTCAATGAGCAGTTCTTC. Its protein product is CATTRDSLNEQFF.

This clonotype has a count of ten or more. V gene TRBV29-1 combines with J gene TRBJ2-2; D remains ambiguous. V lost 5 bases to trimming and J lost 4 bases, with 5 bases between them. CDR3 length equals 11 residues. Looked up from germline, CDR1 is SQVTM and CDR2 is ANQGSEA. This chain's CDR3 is CSVLVTGELFF. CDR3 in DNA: TGCAGCGTTCTAGTCACCGGGGAGCTGTTTTTT.

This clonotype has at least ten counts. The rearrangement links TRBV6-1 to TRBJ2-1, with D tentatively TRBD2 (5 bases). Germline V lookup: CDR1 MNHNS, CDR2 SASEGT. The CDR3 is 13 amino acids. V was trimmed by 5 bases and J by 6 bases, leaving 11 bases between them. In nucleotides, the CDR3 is TGTGCCAGCAGTCCGGTTGGAGGCAATGAGCAGTTCTTC. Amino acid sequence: CASSPVGGNEQFF.

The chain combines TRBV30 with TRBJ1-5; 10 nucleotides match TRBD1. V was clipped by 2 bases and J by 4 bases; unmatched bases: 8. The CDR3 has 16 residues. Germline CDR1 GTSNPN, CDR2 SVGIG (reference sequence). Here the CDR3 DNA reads TGTGCCTGGAGTATCAGTTGGGGACAGGGGAATCAGCCCCAGCATTTT. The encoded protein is CAWSISWGQGNQPQHF.

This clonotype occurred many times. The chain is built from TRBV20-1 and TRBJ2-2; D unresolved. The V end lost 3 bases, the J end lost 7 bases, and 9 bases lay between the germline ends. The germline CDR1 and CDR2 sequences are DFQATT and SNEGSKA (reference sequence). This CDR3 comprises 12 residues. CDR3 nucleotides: TGCAGTGCTAGCCGAGAGGTCGGGGAGCTGTTTTTT. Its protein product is CSASREVGELFF.